This T cell receptor (beta chain) was observed in a study of glioma-infiltrating T cells after dendritic cell vaccination. The immunoSEQ assay amplified TCRB CDR3 from up to 2 ug DNA. Profiling relied on immunoSEQ multiplex PCR, and the TCRdb table lists in-frame clones only, not all of them. The data show just under 100,000 clones, 65% to 85% seen once. CDR3 length: 14 residues. Trimming removed 3 bases from V and 8 bases from J, with 16 bases in between. Germline values: CDR1 MNHEY, CDR2 SMNVEV (reference sequence). Time point here: after dendritic cell vaccination, including at tumor progression/relapse.

The clonotype originates from a human donor with glioblastoma. V gene TRBV27 combines with J gene TRBJ1-2; D might be TRBD1 (6 bases). The material sequenced was blood, taken after dendritic cell vaccination. The CDR3 nucleotides read TGTGCCAGCAGTTTCCAAGGGGGGCGGGGGGGCTACACCTTC. This sequence encodes CASSFQGGRGGYTF.